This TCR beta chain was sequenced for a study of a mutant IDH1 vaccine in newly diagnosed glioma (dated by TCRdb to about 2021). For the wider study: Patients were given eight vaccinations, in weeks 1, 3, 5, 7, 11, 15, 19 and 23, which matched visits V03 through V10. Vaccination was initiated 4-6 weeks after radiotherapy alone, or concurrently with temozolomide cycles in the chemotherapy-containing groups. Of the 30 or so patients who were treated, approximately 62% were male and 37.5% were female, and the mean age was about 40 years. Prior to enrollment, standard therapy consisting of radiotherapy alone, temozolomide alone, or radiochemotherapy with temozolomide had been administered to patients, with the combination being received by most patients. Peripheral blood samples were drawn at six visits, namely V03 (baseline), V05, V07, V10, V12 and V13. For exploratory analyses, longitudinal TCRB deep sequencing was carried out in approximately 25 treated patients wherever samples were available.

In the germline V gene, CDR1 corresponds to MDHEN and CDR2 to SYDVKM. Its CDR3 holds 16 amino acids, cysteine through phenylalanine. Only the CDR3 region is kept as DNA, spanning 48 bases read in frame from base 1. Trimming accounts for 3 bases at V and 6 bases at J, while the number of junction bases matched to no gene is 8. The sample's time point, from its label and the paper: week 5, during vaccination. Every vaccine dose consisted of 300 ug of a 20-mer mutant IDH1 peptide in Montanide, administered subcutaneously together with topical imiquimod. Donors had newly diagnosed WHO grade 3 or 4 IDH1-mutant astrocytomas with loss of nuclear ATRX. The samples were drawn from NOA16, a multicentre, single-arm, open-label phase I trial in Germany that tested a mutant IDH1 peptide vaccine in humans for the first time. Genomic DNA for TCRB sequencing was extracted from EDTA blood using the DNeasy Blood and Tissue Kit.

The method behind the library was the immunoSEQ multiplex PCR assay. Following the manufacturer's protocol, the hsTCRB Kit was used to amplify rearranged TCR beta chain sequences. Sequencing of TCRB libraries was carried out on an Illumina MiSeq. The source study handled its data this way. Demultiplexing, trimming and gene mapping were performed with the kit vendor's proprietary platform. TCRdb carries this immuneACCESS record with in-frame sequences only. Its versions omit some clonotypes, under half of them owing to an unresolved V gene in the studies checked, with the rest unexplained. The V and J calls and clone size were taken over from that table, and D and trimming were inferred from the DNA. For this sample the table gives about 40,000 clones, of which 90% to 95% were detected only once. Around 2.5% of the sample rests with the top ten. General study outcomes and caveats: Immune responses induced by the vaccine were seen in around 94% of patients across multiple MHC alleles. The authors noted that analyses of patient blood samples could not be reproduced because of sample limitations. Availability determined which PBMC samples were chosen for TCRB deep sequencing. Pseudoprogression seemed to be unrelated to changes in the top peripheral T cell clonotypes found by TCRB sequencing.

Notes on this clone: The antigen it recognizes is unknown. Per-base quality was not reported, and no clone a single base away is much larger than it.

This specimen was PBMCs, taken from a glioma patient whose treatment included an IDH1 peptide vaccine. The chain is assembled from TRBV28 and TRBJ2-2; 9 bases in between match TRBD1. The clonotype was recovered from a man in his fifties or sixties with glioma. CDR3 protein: CASSLGQGWSAGELFF. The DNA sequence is TGTGCCAGCAGTTTGGGACAGGGCTGGTCTGCCGGGGAGCTGTTTTTT.